Sequencing of this T cell receptor (beta chain) was carried out in a study of early T cells in non-severe SARS-CoV-2 infection. About the research overall: The chains were unpaired, and the sequenced material was bulk RNA from unsorted whole blood. Study results and caveats: The VDJdb matching leaned toward anti-spike CD8 responses and overlooked private and CD4 specificities.

In the library, individual cDNA molecules carried attached unique molecular identifiers. Each CDR3 protein gets one entry after TCRdb re-called the 5' RACE reads with MiXCR. The top ten hold around 5.8% of the sample, which has tens of thousands of distinct CDR3 sequences, 5% to 6.5% seen once. This clonotype appeared many times. Its target is not known. The germline CDR1 and CDR2 sequences are SGHAT and FQNNGV. The trim removed 5 bases at V and 7 bases at J, leaving 5 bases unmatched. This CDR3 comprises 14 residues. The chain combines TRBV11-2 with TRBJ1-6; 7 bases agree with TRBD1. The source was whole blood, collected at baseline. The TCR comes from an adult who was a healthcare worker with PCR-confirmed SARS-CoV-2 infection or an uninfected control (not recorded which). Written as DNA, the CDR3 is TGTGCCAGCAGCCCCGGGACAGTAAATTCACCCCTCCACTTT. It codes for CASSPGTVNSPLHF.